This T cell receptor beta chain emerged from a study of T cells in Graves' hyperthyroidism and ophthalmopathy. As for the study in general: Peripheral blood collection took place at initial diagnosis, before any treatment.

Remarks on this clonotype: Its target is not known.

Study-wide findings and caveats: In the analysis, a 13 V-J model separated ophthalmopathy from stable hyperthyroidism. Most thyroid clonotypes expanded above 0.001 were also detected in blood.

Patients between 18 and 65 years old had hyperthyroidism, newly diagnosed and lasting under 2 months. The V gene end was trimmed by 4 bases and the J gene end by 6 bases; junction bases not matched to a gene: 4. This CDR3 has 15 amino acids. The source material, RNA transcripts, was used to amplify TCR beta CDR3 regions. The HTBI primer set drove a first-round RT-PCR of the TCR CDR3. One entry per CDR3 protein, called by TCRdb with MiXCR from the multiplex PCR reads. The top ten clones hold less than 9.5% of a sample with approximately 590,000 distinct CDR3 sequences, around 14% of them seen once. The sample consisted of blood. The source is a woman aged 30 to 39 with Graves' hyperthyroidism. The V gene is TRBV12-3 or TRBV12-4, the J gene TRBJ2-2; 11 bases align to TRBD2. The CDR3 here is CASSYGTSGSGELFF. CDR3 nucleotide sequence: TGTGCCAGCAGTTACGGGACTAGCGGTTCCGGGGAGCTGTTTTTT.